Reported below is one TCR beta chain. Its antigen is undetermined. Profiled with immunoSEQ multiplex PCR; TCRdb holds only in-frame clones, not every one. There are 130,000 or so clones in the sample; approximately 90% occur only once, and 1.5% to 2% lies in the top ten. The germline V and J ends were trimmed by 0 bases and 2 bases, with 8 bases remaining between them. From germline, CDR1 is LNHNV and CDR2 YYDKDF (reference sequence). The CDR3 loop spans 14 amino acids. The data were taken from a study of cytomegalovirus exposure and HLA in healthy donors. Study summary: Per a later analysis, the approximately 620 first-cohort and approximately 120 validation repertoires shared one platform. Findings and caveats of the study: For cytomegalovirus status, the classifier reportedly gave diagnoses with high specificity and sensitivity. Under in vitro conditions, a few CMV-associated chains were confirmed as specific for CMV antigens. Subsequent analysis of the approximately 120 validation repertoires found a tendency for first-cohort TCR clusters to co-occur.

The origin of this receptor is a young woman in good health and CMV-seronegative. The sequencing input was PBMCs. The chain combines TRBV15 with TRBJ2-7; D possibly corresponds to TRBD1 (5 bases). The CDR3 sequence is CATSREGQAYEQYF. CDR3 DNA sequence: TGTGCCACCAGCAGAGAAGGACAAGCCTACGAGCAGTACTTC.